The 29 T cell receptor beta chains below come from one sample, sequenced in a study of cytotoxic CD8 clonotypes in ibrutinib-treated CLL. Repertoires were generated with immunoSEQ multiplex PCR, while TCRdb's copy carries only in-frame clones and drops some. The table records some 46,000 clones, under 75% of them present only once. This specimen was PBMCs, taken after 12 months of ibrutinib treatment. Every receptor here comes from a human donor with chronic lymphocytic leukemia.

The chain uses TRBV6-5 and TRBJ1-5; 7 nucleotides line up with TRBD1. There are 13 residues in the CDR3. The junction had 1 base not matched to a gene; V was cut back by 1 base and J by 7 bases. Per germline, CDR1 MNHEY and CDR2 SVGAGI. As DNA, the CDR3 is TGTGCCAGCAGTTACTGGACAGGCCAGCCCCAGCATTTT. Amino acids: CASSYWTGQPQHF.

The chain employs TRBV5-4 and TRBJ2-4; no clear D. V lost 0 bases, J lost 6 bases, and 7 bases lay in between. Germline CDR1 and CDR2: SGHNT and YYREEE (reference sequence). The CDR3 spans 13 residues. The CDR3 nucleotides are TGTGCCAGCAGCTTGGGGGCAGGAAACATTCAGTACTTC. It is translated as CASSLGAGNIQYF.

This clone occurred a few times. V is TRBV6-5 and J is TRBJ1-6; D unresolved. CDR1 and CDR2 (germline): MNHEY, SVGAGI. The CDR3 has 16 residues. The ends were cut back, 1 base at V and 5 bases at J, with 12 bases in the middle. This CDR3 is CASSYFFGSDNSPLHF. The CDR3 DNA reads TGTGCCAGCAGTTACTTCTTTGGCAGCGATAATTCACCCCTCCACTTT.

This chain joins TRBV5-1 and TRBJ1-3; no definite D call. This CDR3 comprises 16 residues. The germline V gene encodes CDR1 SGHRS and CDR2 YFSETQ. V lost 0 bases to trimming and J lost 0 bases, with 10 bases between them. CDR3 loop: CASSLGAVSSGNTIYF. Written as DNA, the CDR3 is TGCGCCAGCAGCTTGGGGGCGGTGAGCTCTGGAAACACCATATATTTT.

The chain uses TRBV19 and TRBJ2-7; D is perhaps TRBD1 (6 bases). There are 13 residues in the CDR3. From germline, CDR1 is LNHDA and CDR2 SQIVND (reference sequence). Trimming cost V 2 bases and J 6 bases, with 11 bases left between them. In nucleotides, the CDR3 is TGTGCCAGTAGTATAAAACAGGGTTCCGAGCAGTACTTC. Translated: CASSIKQGSEQYF.

The chain uses TRBV5-6 and TRBJ1-6; D call uncertain. Germline V lookup: CDR1 SGHDT, CDR2 YYEEEE. CDR3 length equals 16 residues. Trimming pared 0 bases from V and 0 bases from J, leaving 7 bases between. This chain's CDR3 is CASSLGLSSYNSPLHF. The CDR3 region has the DNA TGTGCCAGCAGCTTGGGTCTGAGCTCCTATAATTCACCCCTCCACTTT.

The CDR3 DNA reads TGTGCCAGTAGTCGGACAGGGAACAATCAGCCCCAGCATTTT. Residues: CASSRTGNNQPQHF. The genes are TRBV19 and TRBJ1-5, with 8 positions matching TRBD1. With V trimmed by 5 bases and J by 3 bases, 3 bases remained unmatched. The CDR3 has 14 amino acids. Germline assignment: CDR1 LNHDA and CDR2 SQIVND (reference sequence).

V gene TRBV5-4 combines with J gene TRBJ1-3; D may be TRBD1 (5 bases). The CDR3 is 17 residues long. Germline-derived CDR1 and CDR2 are SGHNT and YYREEE (reference sequence). V lost 3 bases and J lost 1, with 17 bases in between. The CDR3 reads CASSYSGGITSGNTIYF. The CDR3 DNA is TGTGCCAGCAGCTACTCCGGGGGGATTACGTCTGGAAACACCATATATTTT.

This chain joins TRBV20-1 and TRBJ2-4; D unresolved. Trimming left V 7 bases short and J 7 bases short, with 11 bases between. This CDR3 has 11 amino acids. CDR1 DFQATT and CDR2 SNEGSKA come from the germline V gene (reference sequence). The CDR3 is CSETDGNIQYF. In DNA, the CDR3 is TGCAGTGAGACGGACGGGAACATTCAGTACTTC.

This chain connects TRBV5-4 to TRBJ2-3, with a weak D call TRBD2 (6 bases). The CDR3 is 19 residues long. Germline CDR1 reads SGHNT; CDR2 reads YYREEE (reference sequence). Trimming took 0 bases from V and 2 from J, leaving 22 bases between them. The CDR3 DNA is TGTGCCAGCAGCTTGGGGATTGGACTAAGCCTCAAGCCCACAGATACGCAGTATTTT. Protein: CASSLGIGLSLKPTDTQYF. Combining the CDR3 with reference TRBV5-4 and TRBJ2-3 gives the whole variable domain ETGVTQSPTHLIKTRGQQVTLRCSSQSGHNTVSWYQQALGQGPQFIFQYYREEENGRGNFPPRFSGLQFPNYSSELNVNALELDDSALYLCASSLGIGLSLKPTDTQYFGPGTRLTVL.

A few counts support this clone. The V gene is TRBV9, the J gene TRBJ1-3; D not certain. Germline V gene lookup returns CDR1 SGDLS and CDR2 YYNGEE. The CDR3 runs 14 residues. V lost 0 bases, J lost 4 bases, and 8 bases lay in between. The CDR3: CASSVALGGNTIYF. CDR3 nucleotides: TGTGCCAGCAGCGTAGCACTTGGCGGAAACACCATATATTTT.

This clone was seen a few times. This sequence joins TRBV5-4 and TRBJ2-2; D remains ambiguous. V lost 9 bases to trimming and J lost 4 bases, with 19 bases between them. Germline-derived CDR1 and CDR2 are SGHNT and YYREEE (reference sequence). This CDR3 spans 15 amino acids. This CDR3 is CANQESPAATGELFF. The CDR3, as DNA: TGTGCCAACCAAGAGTCACCCGCGGCCACCGGGGAGCTGTTTTTT.

This sequence joins TRBV11-1 and TRBJ1-6, with D possibly being TRBD1 (6 bases). V was trimmed by 4 bases and J by 1 base, leaving 11 bases between them. This CDR3 comprises 16 residues. Germline V gene lookup returns CDR1 SGHAT and CDR2 FQDESV (reference sequence). CDR3 sequence: CASSYRARSYNSPLHF. The CDR3 nucleotides read TGTGCCAGCAGCTACAGGGCGCGGTCCTATAATTCACCCCTCCACTTT.

The chain carries TRBV27 and TRBJ1-2; 7 bases map to TRBD1. V lost 5 bases, J lost 2 bases, and 5 bases stayed unmatched. The germline CDR1 and CDR2 sequences are MNHEY and SMNVEV (reference sequence). The CDR3 contains 14 residues. The CDR3 nucleotides read TGTGCCAGCAGTCAGACAGGGAGCAACTATGGCTACACCTTC. Encoded protein: CASSQTGSNYGYTF.

This chain uses TRBV5-1 with TRBJ2-2; TRBD1 agrees at 9 bases. The CDR3 is 17 residues long. V lost 4 bases and J lost 6; bases outside the gene matches: 13. Germline CDR1 SGHRS, CDR2 YFSETQ. In DNA, the CDR3 is TGCGCCAGCAGCGGTGGACAGGGGTTCAGAGAACCCGGGGAGCTGTTTTTT. Protein sequence: CASSGGQGFREPGELFF.

V gene TRBV5-4 combines with J gene TRBJ1-6; D gene unclear. V lost 4 bases, J lost 7 bases, and 12 bases lay in between. The CDR3 is 14 amino acids. The V gene's germline CDR1 is SGHNT and CDR2 YYREEE (reference sequence). The CDR3 nucleotides are TGTGCCAGCAGCCCGGGAGCGGAGAATTCACCCCTCCACTTT. Encoded protein: CASSPGAENSPLHF.

This clone occurred a few times. The chain has TRBV7-9 and TRBJ2-3; D is perhaps TRBD1 (5 bases). CDR1 is SEHNR, CDR2 FQNEAQ, per germline (reference sequence). This CDR3 is built from 14 residues. V shed 1 base and J shed 0 bases, with 5 bases lying between them. CDR3 in DNA: TGTGCCAGCAGCTTAGACAGGAGCACAGATACGCAGTATTTT. It codes for CASSLDRSTDTQYF. Using reference TRBV7-9 and TRBJ2-3 for the parts outside the CDR3, the full variable domain is DTGVSQNPRHKITKRGQNVTFRCDPISEHNRLYWYRQTLGQGPEFLTYFQNEAQLEKSRLLSDRFSAERPKGSFSTLEIQRTEQGDSAMYLCASSLDRSTDTQYFGPGTRLTVL.

The chain employs TRBV19 and TRBJ2-7; weak D call: TRBD2 (6 bases). V was cut by 1 base and J by 5 bases, with 15 bases left in between. Germline CDR1 is LNHDA and CDR2 is SQIVND (reference sequence). The CDR3 has 15 residues. CDR3 protein: CASSIGDNRRDEQYF. In DNA, the CDR3 is TGTGCCAGTAGTATAGGGGATAACAGGAGGGACGAGCAGTACTTC.

The V gene is TRBV7-9, the J gene TRBJ1-5; tentative D call: TRBD1 (5 bases). In germline, CDR1 is SEHNR, CDR2 FQNEAQ (reference sequence). Trimming took off 1 base at V and 0 bases at J, with 13 bases between the two ends. This CDR3 has 17 residues. CDR3 nucleotide sequence: TGTGCCAGCAGCTTAGGTCCCGGGACTTATAGCAATCAGCCCCAGCATTTT. Translating gives CASSLGPGTYSNQPQHF. Looking up the rest from reference TRBV7-9 and TRBJ1-5 gives the full variable domain: DTGVSQNPRHKITKRGQNVTFRCDPISEHNRLYWYRQTLGQGPEFLTYFQNEAQLEKSRLLSDRFSAERPKGSFSTLEIQRTEQGDSAMYLCASSLGPGTYSNQPQHFGDGTRLSIL.

This clone has more than one count but fewer than ten. The chain combines TRBV6-5 with TRBJ1-1; no firm D call. This CDR3 contains 12 residues. In germline, CDR1 is MNHEY, CDR2 SVGAGI. Trimming left V 6 bases short and J 4 bases short, with 9 bases between. In nucleotides, the CDR3 is TGTGCCAGCAGCCTCGACGGCACTGAAGCTTTCTTT. Protein: CASSLDGTEAFF.

The rearrangement joins TRBV7-3 to TRBJ2-3; 15 bases are shared with TRBD2. Germline CDR1 SGHTA, CDR2 FQGTGA. V was clipped by 2 bases and J by 2 bases; unmatched bases: 8. The CDR3 runs to 19 residues. The CDR3 protein is CASSLFGTSGGTITDTQYF. The CDR3 region has the DNA TGTGCCAGCAGCTTATTCGGGACTAGCGGGGGGACCATCACAGATACGCAGTATTTT.

The CDR3, as DNA: TGTGCCAGCAGCATCGACAGCTGGAACACCGGGGAGCTGTTTTTT. This sequence encodes CASSIDSWNTGELFF. The chain carries TRBV5-4 and TRBJ2-2, with D maybe TRBD1 (5 bases). Trimming left V 4 bases short and J 1 base short, with 11 bases between. Germline CDR1 is SGHNT and CDR2 is YYREEE (reference sequence). The CDR3 contains 15 residues. Filled out from reference TRBV5-4 and TRBJ2-2, the complete variable domain reads ETGVTQSPTHLIKTRGQQVTLRCSSQSGHNTVSWYQQALGQGPQFIFQYYREEENGRGNFPPRFSGLQFPNYSSELNVNALELDDSALYLCASSIDSWNTGELFFGEGSRLTVL.

The V gene is TRBV7-6, the J gene TRBJ1-2; weak D call: TRBD1 (5 bases). Between the trimmed V and J ends, which lost 1 base and 2 bases, there was a span of 23 bases. Germline loops: CDR1 SGHVS, CDR2 FNYEAQ. The CDR3 extends over 19 amino acids. In nucleotides, the CDR3 is TGTGCCAGCAGCTTAGAGGCCCATCGGGGGGAGAAGCGCAACTATGGCTACACCTTC. This gives the protein CASSLEAHRGEKRNYGYTF.

This clone turned up a few times. The rearrangement joins TRBV7-8 to TRBJ2-7; D may correspond to TRBD1 or TRBD2 (5 bases each). Germline V lookup: CDR1 SGHVS, CDR2 FQNEAQ. The length of the CDR3 is 13 residues. Trimming took 9 bases from V and 0 from J, leaving 12 bases between them. The CDR3 DNA follows: TGTGCCAGGCAGGGACCCTTCTCCTACGAGCAGTACTTC. This codes for CARQGPFSYEQYF.

The chain couples TRBV19 to TRBJ2-5; tentatively, D is TRBD1 or TRBD2 (5 bases each). The CDR3 contains 14 residues. Germline lookup yields CDR1 LNHDA and CDR2 SQIVND (reference sequence). Deletions cut 5 bases from V and 1 base from J, with 11 bases between. The CDR3 here is CASSRGRTQETQYF. DNA of the CDR3: TGTGCCAGTAGTCGGGGCAGGACCCAAGAGACCCAGTACTTC.

This clone was counted between two and nine times. The rearrangement joins TRBV6-1 to TRBJ2-1, with unresolved D. V gave up 6 bases and J gave up 10 bases, with 10 bases separating them. This CDR3 has 11 residues. Per the germline V gene, CDR1 is MNHNS and CDR2 is SASEGT. This CDR3 is CASRLQWEQFF. CDR3 bases: TGTGCCAGCAGGCTACAATGGGAGCAGTTCTTC.

In its sample, this clone was seen a few times. The chain joins TRBV2 to TRBJ2-1; TRBD2 might be the D (6 bases). This CDR3 contains 14 residues. Trimming left V 4 bases short and J 3 bases short, with 10 bases between. Germline-derived CDR1 and CDR2 are SNHLY and FYNNEI. CDR3 sequence (DNA): TGTGCCAGCAGTGGTTCGGGGGTCTACAATGAGCAGTTCTTC. Its protein is CASSGSGVYNEQFF.

This sequence joins TRBV19 and TRBJ2-1, with 12 bases matching TRBD2. The CDR3 sequence is 15 residues long. V dropped 7 bases and J dropped 2; count of bases not matched to a gene: 3. CDR1 and CDR2 (germline): LNHDA, SQIVND (reference sequence). The CDR3 loop is CASTLAGGTYNEQFF. The CDR3 DNA reads TGTGCCAGTACCCTAGCGGGGGGGACCTACAATGAGCAGTTCTTC.

This clone was found a few times. The gene calls are TRBV7-8 and TRBJ1-1; a weak D match, TRBD1 (5 bases). The ends were cut back, 4 bases at V and 1 base at J, with 7 bases in the middle. CDR1 and CDR2 from the germline V gene are SGHVS and FQNEAQ. The CDR3 is 13 residues long. CDR3 sequence: CASSWGENTEAFF. CDR3 sequence (DNA): TGTGCCAGCAGCTGGGGCGAGAACACTGAAGCTTTCTTT.